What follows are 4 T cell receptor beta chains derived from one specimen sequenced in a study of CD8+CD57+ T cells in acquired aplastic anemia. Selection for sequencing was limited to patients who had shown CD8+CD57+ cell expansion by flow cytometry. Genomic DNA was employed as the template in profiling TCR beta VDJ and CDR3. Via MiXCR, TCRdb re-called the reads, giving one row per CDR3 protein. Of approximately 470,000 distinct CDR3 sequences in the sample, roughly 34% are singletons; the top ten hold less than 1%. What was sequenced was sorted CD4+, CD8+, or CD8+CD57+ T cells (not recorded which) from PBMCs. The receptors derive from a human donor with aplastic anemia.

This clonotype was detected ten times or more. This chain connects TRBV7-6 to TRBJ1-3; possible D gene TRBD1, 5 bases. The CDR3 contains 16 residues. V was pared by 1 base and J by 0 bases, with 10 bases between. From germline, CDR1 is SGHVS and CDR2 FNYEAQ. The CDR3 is CASSLGTPSSGNTIYF. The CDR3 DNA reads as TGTGCCAGCAGCTTAGGGACACCTTCCTCTGGAAACACCATATATTTT.

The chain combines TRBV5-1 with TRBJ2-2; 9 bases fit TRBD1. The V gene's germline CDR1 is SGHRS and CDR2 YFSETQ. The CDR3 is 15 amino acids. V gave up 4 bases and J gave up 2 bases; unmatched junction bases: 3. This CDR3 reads CASSRDRDNTGELFF. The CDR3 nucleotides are TGCGCCAGCAGCCGGGACAGGGATAACACCGGGGAGCTGTTTTTT.

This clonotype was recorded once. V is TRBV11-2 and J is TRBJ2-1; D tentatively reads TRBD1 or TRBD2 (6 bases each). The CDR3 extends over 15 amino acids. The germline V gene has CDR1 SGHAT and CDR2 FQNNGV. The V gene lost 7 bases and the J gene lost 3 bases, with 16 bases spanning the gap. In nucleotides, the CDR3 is TGTGCCAGCAATAGTCCCGGGGGCGGCTACAATGAGCAGTTCTTC. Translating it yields CASNSPGGGYNEQFF. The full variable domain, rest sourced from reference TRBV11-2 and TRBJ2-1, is EAGVAQSPRYKIIEKRQSVAFWCNPISGHATLYWYQQILGQGPKLLIQFQNNGVVDDSQLPKDRFSAERLKGVDSTLKIQPAKLEDSAVYLCASNSPGGGYNEQFFGPGTRLTVL.

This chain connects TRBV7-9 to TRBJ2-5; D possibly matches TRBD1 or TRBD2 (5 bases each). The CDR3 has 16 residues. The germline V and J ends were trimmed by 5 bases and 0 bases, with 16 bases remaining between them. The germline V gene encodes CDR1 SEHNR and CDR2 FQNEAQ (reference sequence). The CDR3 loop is CASSARGRAYQETQYF. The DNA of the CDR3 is TGTGCCAGCAGCGCCCGGGGCAGGGCGTACCAAGAGACCCAGTACTTC.